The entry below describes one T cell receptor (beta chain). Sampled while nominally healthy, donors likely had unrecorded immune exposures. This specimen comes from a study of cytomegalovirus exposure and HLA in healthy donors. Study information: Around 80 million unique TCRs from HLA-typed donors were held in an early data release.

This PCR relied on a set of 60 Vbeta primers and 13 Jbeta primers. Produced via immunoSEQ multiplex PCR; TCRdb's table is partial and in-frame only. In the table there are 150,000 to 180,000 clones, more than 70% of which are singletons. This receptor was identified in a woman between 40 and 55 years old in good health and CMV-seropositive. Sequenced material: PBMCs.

The CDR3 loop is CASTRADYEQYF. The CDR3 DNA reads TGTGCCAGCACTCGCGCGGACTACGAGCAGTACTTC. The genes are TRBV7-9 and TRBJ2-7; D not resolved. V was cut by 7 bases and J by 3 bases, with 10 bases left in between. From germline, CDR1 is SEHNR and CDR2 FQNEAQ (reference sequence). This CDR3 is 12 amino acids long.